A selection of T cell receptor beta chains follows, all from one sample in a study of T-cell memory formation after mild COVID-19. TCRdb recomputed calls from the 5' RACE reads with MiXCR, one row per CDR3 protein. The sample shows more than 120,000 distinct CDR3 sequences, 15% to 20% of them seen only once. Sequencing was done on a sample of PBMCs or a T cell subset sorted from them (not recorded which). The receptors shown here come from an adult woman who had mild COVID-19 (a few samples of this study predate the infection). Cell type and time point are not known. Both conserved end residues are part of each CDR3.

J gene: TRBJ2-7
V gene: TRBV9
CDR3 protein: CASSVGRNSYEQYF

J gene: TRBJ1-3
V gene: TRBV7-2
CDR3 protein: CASSSPMSTGGVGNTIYF

J gene: TRBJ2-7
V gene: TRBV7-9
CDR3 protein: CASSLRPDSYEQYF

J gene: TRBJ2-7
V gene: TRBV9
CDR3 protein: CASSGQGAYEQYF

J gene: TRBJ1-6
V gene: TRBV11-3
CDR3 protein: CASSLPGQGHSPLHF

J gene: TRBJ1-2
V gene: TRBV5-1
CDR3 protein: CASSLVQGLYGYTF

J gene: TRBJ2-2
V gene: TRBV5-4
CDR3 protein: CASSLGQTGELFF

J gene: TRBJ2-5
V gene: TRBV5-1
CDR3 protein: CASSSRTTLETQYF

J gene: TRBJ2-1
V gene: TRBV5-1
CDR3 protein: CASRLGGTPSSYNEQFF

J gene: TRBJ2-7
V gene: TRBV20-1
CDR3 protein: CSASGGLAGYYEQYF

J gene: TRBJ2-6
V gene: TRBV9
CDR3 protein: CASSVGTGRSGANVLTF

J gene: TRBJ1-1
V gene: TRBV2
CDR3 protein: CASSEARLGSAFF

J gene: TRBJ2-1
V gene: TRBV30
CDR3 protein: CAWSVIGQATGEQFF

J gene: TRBJ2-3
V gene: TRBV7-6
CDR3 protein: CASSLRPQGVGTDTQYF

J gene: TRBJ1-2
V gene: TRBV3-1
CDR3 protein: CASSREDSGGYGYTF

J gene: TRBJ2-7
V gene: TRBV20-1
CDR3 protein: CSANDRFGGYEQYF